This T cell receptor beta chain was sequenced for a study of cytomegalovirus exposure and HLA in healthy donors. Study results and caveats: Sequencing depth roughly uniform across donors was assumed in presence/absence analyses. The study recorded 164 TCR beta chains that were cytomegalovirus-associated.

Details on this clone: Its target is not known.

Germline V CDR1 and CDR2: MDHEN, SYDVKM. Unmatched junction bases numbered 11, after V lost 6 bases and J lost 5 bases. The CDR3 covers 17 residues. 60 Vbeta and 13 Jbeta primers were used in PCR. Assay: immunoSEQ multiplex PCR; the TCRdb copy retains only in-frame clones and omits some. The sample holds 110,000 to 150,000 clones, about 80% seen once. Sequencing was performed on PBMCs. This sequence was found in a woman aged 55 to 70 in good health and CMV-seropositive. The chain has TRBV28 and TRBJ2-2, with 11 bases that match TRBD2. The CDR3: CASRELSGRADTGELFF. The CDR3 coding sequence is TGTGCCAGCAGAGAACTTAGCGGGAGGGCAGATACCGGGGAGCTGTTTTTT.